A selection of T cell receptor beta chains follows, all from one sample in a study of monozygotic twins with inflammatory bowel disease. TCRdb reprocessed the 5' RACE reads and reports one entry per CDR3 protein, with no DNA. This specimen shows more than 85,000 distinct CDR3 sequences; the ten leading clones hold over 10%. Specimen: blood. The receptors stem from a human donor with ulcerative colitis or Crohn's disease, or a healthy co-twin of an affected twin (not recorded which). CDR3s include the opening cysteine and the closing phenylalanine or tryptophan. The order of the fields is J gene, V gene, CDR3 protein.

TRBJ2-3 TRBV19 CASTPTSGSPDTQYF
TRBJ2-6 TRBV7-9 CGAQGLSGANVLTF
TRBJ1-6 TRBV2 CASSEARGASPLHF
TRBJ1-1 TRBV27 CASSSRVFGSHTEAFF
TRBJ2-3 TRBV7-9 CASSFSGSTDTQYF
TRBJ2-1 TRBV20-1 CSASRGNYNEQFF
TRBJ2-1 TRBV5-1 CASSLETDNEQFF
TRBJ2-7 TRBV25-1 CASRAQTGAYGQYF
TRBJ2-2 TRBV5-4 CASIKGPITGELFF
TRBJ2-7 TRBV12-3/TRBV12-4 CASSKGGGPYEQYF
TRBJ2-3 TRBV7-8 CASSLVIEGPYTSTDTQYF
TRBJ1-5 TRBV23-1 CASSQSLIRGNQPQHF
TRBJ1-1 TRBV28 CASSFPDRAVEAFF
TRBJ2-3 TRBV20-1 CSANPGTTDTQYF
TRBJ2-3 TRBV6-2/TRBV6-3 CASSYSPRADTQYF
TRBJ2-3 TRBV9 CASSTSGGSTDTQYF
TRBJ2-1 TRBV5-1 CASRGTADAYNEQFF
TRBJ2-2 TRBV11-2 CASSHSTGPTNTGELFF
TRBJ1-5 TRBV19 CASTPGTGGYQPQHF
TRBJ2-7 TRBV7-8 CASSPHLLQVDVDYEQYF
TRBJ1-5 TRBV28 CASSLWASRDRNQPQHF
TRBJ2-5 TRBV2 CASSDREETQYF
TRBJ1-4 TRBV7-9 CASSARGLANEKLFF
TRBJ2-7 TRBV7-8 CASSLVGRGSEQYF
TRBJ1-1 TRBV12-3/TRBV12-4 CASSPPGTGNTEAFF
TRBJ1-5 TRBV4-2 CASSQDRGGTGGVQPQHF
TRBJ2-3 TRBV7-2 CASSLTSGTTDTQYF
TRBJ1-6 TRBV6-2/TRBV6-3 CASRSSSGESPLHF
TRBJ2-3 TRBV12-3/TRBV12-4 CASSLAPGLVADTQYF
TRBJ1-1 TRBV7-2 CASSSPGGTEAFF
TRBJ1-1 TRBV20-1 CSARGQGGTEAFF
TRBJ2-3 TRBV7-3 CASSPQPRGADTQYF
TRBJ2-5 TRBV5-1 CASKMVGQQETQYF
TRBJ2-6 TRBV29-1 CSVGSSGANVLTF
TRBJ2-1 TRBV7-2 CASSLSSSYNEQFF
TRBJ2-2 TRBV20-1 CSARSAGTGELFF
TRBJ1-1 TRBV27 CASSLSPQGDTEAFF
TRBJ1-1 TRBV5-6 CASSLGDSIFGAFF
TRBJ2-5 TRBV5-1 CASSGNSGEETQYF
TRBJ2-1 TRBV7-2 CASSHGGHYNEQFF
TRBJ1-5 TRBV10-3 CAISEVVSNQPQHF
TRBJ1-1 TRBV7-3 CASSLNPTGGVTEAFF
TRBJ2-5 TRBV5-1 CASSLGVPGETQYF
TRBJ1-2 TRBV12-3/TRBV12-4 CASSFRFYGYTF
TRBJ2-5 TRBV3-1 CASSRRGEGETQYF
TRBJ2-7 TRBV6-2/TRBV6-3 CASTPDGISYEQYF
TRBJ2-1 TRBV4-1 CASSLTDRLTYNEQFF
TRBJ2-2 TRBV7-9 CASSLGFTGELFF
TRBJ2-7 TRBV6-2/TRBV6-3 CASSYWDRSSYEQYF
TRBJ2-1 TRBV5-1 CASSLALDEQFF
TRBJ1-5 TRBV6-1 CASSEATQGWPQHF
TRBJ2-2 TRBV10-3 CAISAGPNTGELFF
TRBJ2-5 TRBV27 CASSLRRGVGETQYF
TRBJ2-3 TRBV12-3/TRBV12-4 CASTRLAGGDTQYF
TRBJ2-1 TRBV9 CASSMGLSGSYLNEQFF
TRBJ1-1 TRBV12-3/TRBV12-4 CASSFVLGGGNTEAFF
TRBJ2-2 TRBV20-1 CSARSENTGELFF
TRBJ1-2 TRBV13 CASSPSPGQGTVGYGYTF